This TCR beta chain was observed in a study of T cell clonality in common variable immunodeficiency. Study-wide results and caveats: TCRbeta clonality was increased in CVID versus healthy controls.

Germline lookup yields CDR1 DFQATT and CDR2 SNEGSKA (reference sequence). The V end lost 3 bases, the J end lost 8 bases, and 23 bases lay between the germline ends. CDR3 size: 16 residues. This clone was counted many times. Its antigen is currently unknown. The read stops 3 residues short of the end of the CDR3; the missing end is completed from the germline J gene. Sequencing input was equivalent genomic DNA from CVID and controls. Produced via immunoSEQ multiplex PCR; TCRdb's table is partial and in-frame only. This repertoire lists approximately 81,000 clones without singletons; 0.8% sits in the top ten.

The sample comprised peripheral blood mononuclear cells. This clonotype was obtained from a person aged 18-70 years in good health. This chain links TRBV20-1 with TRBJ1-5, with D possibly being TRBD1 (6 bases). This CDR3 reads CSARGGRGTRGEPQHF. Incomplete CDR3 DNA: TGCAGTGCTAGGGGGGGGCGAGGGACGCGAGGGGAGCCC.